The TCR beta chain under discussion was sequenced for a study of blood T cell repertoires in COVID-19. Study information: PBMCs, B-cell-depleted T cells, or T cells were the source of the cDNA or gDNA that made up the material.

Seattle cases were enrolled at active infection and followed longitudinally. Measured with immunoSEQ multiplex PCR; TCRdb has only the in-frame clones, and not every one. This table has 250,000 to 350,000 clones, about nine tenths appearing once. Germline V CDR1 and CDR2: MDHEN, SYDVKM. Trimming removed 8 bases at V and 1 base at J, with 6 bases between. The CDR3 is made up of 13 amino acids. The material sequenced was peripheral blood. The source of this sequence is a woman aged 25 to 39 with COVID-19, enrolled during active disease. The V gene is TRBV28, the J gene TRBJ2-6; D uncertain. CDR3 residues: CASDASGANVLTF. CDR3 DNA: TGTGCCAGCGATGCGTCTGGGGCCAACGTCCTGACTTTC.